Listed below are T cell receptor beta chains from one sample, sequenced in a study of shared clonotypes between healthy human individuals. TCRdb's copy holds only in-frame clones and misses some; the assay was immunoSEQ multiplex PCR. The sample carries some 2 million clones, 95% recorded once. The specimen was naive CD4+ T cells sorted from blood. Every receptor here comes from a man between 18 and 35 years old in good health. The CDR3 runs from the conserved cysteine through the conserved F or W. D genes are given only for firm matches. Clone size is given for some rows only: seen once, a few or many times, or a class if the clone is expanded.

J gene: TRBJ1-2; clone size: NA; V gene: TRBV18; D gene: TRBD1; CDR3 DNA: TGTGCCAGCTCACCATCCTACGGGACAGGGGTAGGGTATGGCTACACCTTC; CDR3 protein: CASSPSYGTGVGYGYTF
J gene: TRBJ2-2; clone size: NA; V gene: TRBV2; D gene: NA; CDR3 DNA: TGTGCCAGCAGTCTGACAGCGAACACCGGGGAGCTGTTTTTT; CDR3 protein: CASSLTANTGELFF
J gene: TRBJ1-1; clone size: NA; V gene: TRBV2; D gene: NA; CDR3 DNA: NA; CDR3 protein: CASSVVPGPVSEAFF
J gene: TRBJ2-7; clone size: NA; V gene: TRBV5-1; D gene: TRBD1; CDR3 DNA: TGCGCCAGCAGCTTGGAAGGGACAGCAGGCTACGAGCAGTACTTC; CDR3 protein: CASSLEGTAGYEQYF
J gene: TRBJ2-5; clone size: NA; V gene: TRBV10-3; D gene: TRBD2; CDR3 DNA: TGTGCCATCAGTGGGACTAGCGGGACCGGGACCCAGTACTTC; CDR3 protein: CAISGTSGTGTQYF
J gene: TRBJ1-5; clone size: NA; V gene: TRBV9; D gene: NA; CDR3 DNA: TGTGCCAGCAGCGTGGCTCTTGATCAGCCCCAGCATTTT; CDR3 protein: CASSVALDQPQHF
J gene: TRBJ2-3; clone size: NA; V gene: TRBV5-4; D gene: TRBD2; CDR3 DNA: TGTGCCAGCAGCCCCGGACCGATGCGGGGGAGCACAGATACGCAGTATTTT; CDR3 protein: CASSPGPMRGSTDTQYF
J gene: TRBJ2-1; clone size: NA; V gene: TRBV20-1; D gene: NA; CDR3 DNA: TGCAGTGCTAGAGCGGCAAGTGAGCAGTTCTTC; CDR3 protein: CSARAASEQFF
J gene: TRBJ1-6; clone size: NA; V gene: TRBV5-5; D gene: NA; CDR3 DNA: TGTGCCAGCAGCACTCAATGGATGGGGACGGGAAATTCACCCCTCCACTTT; CDR3 protein: CASSTQWMGTGNSPLHF
J gene: TRBJ1-6; clone size: NA; V gene: TRBV7-8; D gene: TRBD1; CDR3 DNA: TGTGCCAGCAGCTTAGTTTTCCAGGGGGCCGATAATTCACCCCTCCACTTT; CDR3 protein: CASSLVFQGADNSPLHF
J gene: TRBJ2-5; clone size: once; V gene: TRBV5-1; D gene: NA; CDR3 DNA: TGCGCCAGCAGCTTGAAGCGGACCCCATTCCAAGAGACCCAGTACTTC; CDR3 protein: CASSLKRTPFQETQYF
J gene: TRBJ2-3; clone size: NA; V gene: TRBV7-9; D gene: NA; CDR3 DNA: TGTGCCAGCCATCCAGGGAATACAGATACGCAGTATTTT; CDR3 protein: CASHPGNTDTQYF
J gene: TRBJ2-1; clone size: NA; V gene: TRBV7-2; D gene: TRBD2; CDR3 DNA: TGTGCCAGCAGCATAGGGACTAGCGGGAGTAATGAGCAGTTCTTC; CDR3 protein: CASSIGTSGSNEQFF
J gene: TRBJ2-7; clone size: once; V gene: TRBV5-1; D gene: TRBD1; CDR3 DNA: TGCGCCAGCAGCTTTAAGGGGGCATACGACGAGCAGTACTTC; CDR3 protein: CASSFKGAYDEQYF
J gene: TRBJ1-1; clone size: NA; V gene: TRBV19; D gene: NA; CDR3 DNA: TGTACCAGTAGTCTCCAGGTTGGTGAAGCTTTCTTT; CDR3 protein: CTSSLQVGEAFF
J gene: TRBJ2-7; clone size: NA; V gene: TRBV27; D gene: NA; CDR3 DNA: TGTGCCAGCAGCTTAACAGGGTTTTCCCACGAGCAGTACTTC; CDR3 protein: CASSLTGFSHEQYF
J gene: TRBJ2-7; clone size: NA; V gene: TRBV5-1; D gene: NA; CDR3 DNA: TGCGCCAGCAGCTTGGCCCCGGGACCCACAGGTGGCTACGAGCAGTACTTC; CDR3 protein: CASSLAPGPTGGYEQYF
J gene: TRBJ2-1; clone size: few; V gene: TRBV7-6; D gene: NA; CDR3 DNA: TGTGCCAGCAGCTTAGACAGGGTAAATGAGCAGTTCTTC; CDR3 protein: CASSLDRVNEQFF
J gene: TRBJ2-7; clone size: once; V gene: TRBV14; D gene: NA; CDR3 DNA: TGTGCCAGCAGCCAAAGGCGCGAGCAGTACTTC; CDR3 protein: CASSQRREQYF
J gene: TRBJ1-6; clone size: NA; V gene: TRBV27; D gene: NA; CDR3 DNA: TGTGCCAGCAGTCCCGTCCGGGCCCCAGATTCACCCCTCCACTTT; CDR3 protein: CASSPVRAPDSPLHF
J gene: TRBJ1-1; clone size: once; V gene: TRBV25-1; D gene: NA; CDR3 DNA: TGTGCCAGCAGTGAACTGGAGACTGAAGCTTTCTTT; CDR3 protein: CASSELETEAFF
J gene: TRBJ2-3; clone size: NA; V gene: TRBV11-2; D gene: NA; CDR3 DNA: TGTGCCAGCAGCTTAAAAGCTACGCAGTATTTT; CDR3 protein: CASSLKATQYF
J gene: TRBJ2-7; clone size: NA; V gene: TRBV30; D gene: TRBD1; CDR3 DNA: TGTGCCTGGAGTGGACAGGGCGTACCGGGTGGCGAGCAGTACTTC; CDR3 protein: CAWSGQGVPGGEQYF
J gene: TRBJ1-1; clone size: NA; V gene: TRBV14; D gene: NA; CDR3 DNA: TGTGCCAGCAGCTACGAGCAGATGAACACTGAAGCTTTCTTT; CDR3 protein: CASSYEQMNTEAFF
J gene: TRBJ1-2; clone size: NA; V gene: TRBV7-2; D gene: TRBD1; CDR3 DNA: TGTGCCAGCAGCGTGGACAGGGGAGGCTATGGCTACACCTTC; CDR3 protein: CASSVDRGGYGYTF